Described below is a single T cell receptor (beta chain) sequence and its context. No antigen is known for it. No clone much larger than this one lies a single base away; base qualities are absent. This sample stems from a study of blood T cells in healthy people across ages (dated by TCRdb to the mid-2010s). Background for the entire study: In model experiments, template switching captured roughly one uniquely barcoded TCR beta cDNA molecule for every two T cells. To avoid experimental bias, donors of different ages were spread randomly across the sequencing lanes. Two additional independent replicas of 1 million unique cDNA reads from the same blood draw were analyzed for two donors (one aged 18 to 29 and one aged 80 or older). Four age groups were formed from the donors: young (average approximately 16 years), middle-aged (approximately 40), aged (62) and long-lived (around 80). Age-related changes in TCR beta repertoire diversity were measured in the study by deep sequencing normalized with unique cDNA molecular identifiers. Paper-wide results and their limitations: Observed TCR beta diversity per million T cells fell roughly linearly with age, and a significant reduction was already apparent by age around 40. Because the CMV infection status of the donors was unknown, age-related changes in expanded clonotypes may potentially have been confounded. Estimates of total diversity from one million sequenced T cells were regarded as lower bounds and underestimates. Conclusive comparison of naive and antigen-experienced compartments was prevented by the profiling of bulk unsorted PBMCs. The percentage of naive T cells measured by flow cytometry correlated strongly with observed TCR beta diversity. The long-lived group showed more naive CD4+ T cells, fewer expanded clones and increased TCR diversity than the aged group, suggesting age selection.

The library was prepared using 5' RACE. Sequencing relied on an Illumina HiSeq 2500. A second PCR of roughly 6 to 11 cycles was run with a J-beta primer mix and a sample-barcoded 5' primer. Each TCR beta cDNA molecule received a unique molecular identifier from a template-switch 5' adaptor carrying 12 random nucleotides. At least 3 million CDR3-containing paired-end reads were obtained from each sample. All of the RNA was converted into first-strand cDNA using the Mint cDNA synthesis kit, with a TRBC-specific oligonucleotide serving as the primer. Following uracil-DNA glycosylase treatment, all cDNA underwent a first 18-cycle PCR with the universal primers M1SS and BC2_uni_R. In the original analysis: Normalization of each sample was performed by random selection of 1 million high-quality reads, each carrying a distinct molecular identifier. Instead of being binned into consensus sequences, reads with shared molecular identifiers were discarded. MiTCR, run with a Q25 quality threshold and the strictest error-elimination algorithm, handled CDR3 identification, clonotype clustering and error correction. Lower-bound total TCR beta diversity was estimated with a nonparametric unseen species model using Euler transformation. Using fastp trimming at Q25 and MiXCR clonotype assembly, TCRdb reanalyzed the public sequencing data and kept in-frame beta chains. Identical CDR3 proteins give one entry, which carries the most common genes and DNA. TCRdb, not the original authors, processed these V and J calls. The sample includes approximately 1,000,000 distinct CDR3 sequences, with under 55% observed a single time. Approximately 17% of the sample comes from the top ten.

Including the terminal cysteine and phenylalanine, the CDR3 comprises 15 residues. Only the CDR3 portion is preserved as DNA: 45 bases, with reading frame beginning at the first base. In the germline V gene, CDR1 corresponds to MRHNA and CDR2 to SNTAGT. Trimming removed 8 bases from V and 5 bases from J; the gene matches leave 10 bases unexplained. The 40 or so donors, aged about 6 to 95 years, were systemically healthy Caucasian individuals from Russia. Each donor gave ten milliliters of peripheral blood, collected into EDTA-treated Vacutainer tubes. Ficoll-Paque density-gradient centrifugation was used to isolate PBMCs, with at least 7 million obtained per sample. Trizol reagent was used to extract total RNA from PBMCs, with at least 5.5 micrograms per sample. For every donor, an aliquot of PBMCs went through flow cytometry to measure the percentages of naive CD45RAhigh/CD27high T cells.

The sequencing input was blood. The chain is made from TRBV6-4 and TRBJ2-7, with TRBD1 matching 12 junction bases. The sequence was collected from a woman aged 60-75 years in good health. This receptor carries the CDR3 CASARTGTGGDEQYF. The DNA sequence reads TGTGCCAGCGCCCGAACCGGGACAGGGGGCGACGAGCAGTACTTC.